This TCR beta chain was observed in a study of T cell changes during pregnancy in multiple sclerosis. Produced via immunoSEQ multiplex PCR; TCRdb's table is partial and in-frame only. This table has about 66,000 clones, 90% to 95% appearing once. The CDR3 is made up of 14 amino acids. Germline lookup yields CDR1 MNHEY and CDR2 SVGAGI. The V end was cut by 0 bases, the J end by 6 bases, with 8 bases between. The sequence was collected from a female donor with multiple sclerosis, enrolled in a pregnancy study. The rearrangement uses TRBV6-5 and TRBJ2-2, with D perhaps matching TRBD2 (6 bases). This material consisted of CD8+ T cells from peripheral blood mononuclear cells, taken before pregnancy. The CDR3 sequence is CASSYSGGSGELFF. The DNA of the CDR3 is TGTGCCAGCAGTTACTCCGGAGGGTCCGGGGAGCTGTTTTTT.